The 19 T cell receptor beta chains below all came from one sample that was sequenced in a study of spatial heterogeneity in lung cancer. The sample's time point: sample taken at primary tumor resection. Material for sequencing was whole RNA from tumor, nontumor lung or frozen PBMC, left unsorted. In TCRdb, the 5' RACE reads were re-called with MiXCR into one record per CDR3 protein. Of around 41,000 distinct CDR3 sequences detected, 6% to 7.5% appear once; the ten largest clones hold 43%. The starting material was PBMCs, obtained at surgery. Source of these receptors: a female donor with early-stage non-small cell lung cancer.

This clonotype was detected many times. The chain combines TRBV5-1 with TRBJ2-5; D perhaps matches TRBD2 (5 bases). Trimming took 4 bases from V and 5 from J, leaving 12 bases between them. The CDR3 covers 13 residues. Per germline, CDR1 SGHRS and CDR2 YFSETQ. The CDR3 is CASSEGSPETQYF. CDR3 in DNA: TGCGCCAGCAGCGAGGGATCTCCGGAGACCCAGTACTTC.

This clonotype was recorded many times. V usage is TRBV12-3 or TRBV12-4 and J usage is TRBJ2-7; the D is unclear. Trimming cost V 1 base and J 3 bases, with 10 bases left between them. The CDR3 consists of 14 residues. The CDR3 is CASSLGWNGYEQYF. The CDR3 nucleotides are TGTGCCAGCAGTTTAGGTTGGAATGGCTACGAGCAGTACTTC.

This clonotype occurred a few times. J is TRBJ1-1 and V is TRBV2; a possible D gene is TRBD1 (5 bases). V was cut by 5 bases and J by 5 bases, with 12 bases left in between. Germline lookup yields CDR1 SNHLY and CDR2 FYNNEI. CDR3 length: 13 residues. CDR3 amino acids: CASSTDSRTEAFF. CDR3 bases: TGTGCCAGCAGTACCGACAGCAGGACTGAAGCTTTCTTT.

This clonotype was recorded at least ten times. This sequence joins TRBV2 and TRBJ1-1; D is unresolved. Trimming removed 7 bases at V and 3 bases at J, with 12 bases between. The CDR3 loop spans 13 amino acids. Germline lookup yields CDR1 SNHLY and CDR2 FYNNEI. CDR3 amino acids: CASTDDRDTEAFF. The CDR3 nucleotides are TGTGCCAGCACCGACGACCGGGACACTGAAGCTTTCTTT.

In this sample, this clonotype turned up many times. The chain employs TRBV2 and TRBJ1-2, with D possibly matching TRBD1 (5 bases). Looked up from germline, CDR1 is SNHLY and CDR2 is FYNNEI. The CDR3 has 13 residues. V lost 4 bases and J lost 4, with 10 bases in between. CDR3 sequence: CASSGDSPYGYTF. The CDR3 nucleotides read TGTGCCAGCAGTGGCGACAGCCCCTATGGCTACACCTTC.

This clonotype was counted a few times. The DNA of the CDR3 is TGTGCCAGCAGCTTAGCCGGGACAGGGATCGGAGGGGAAGCTTTCTTT. Translation: CASSLAGTGIGGEAFF. The rearrangement uses TRBV7-2 and TRBJ1-1, with 9 bases lining up with TRBD1. This CDR3 has 16 residues. With V trimmed by 0 bases and J by 8 bases, 10 bases remained unmatched. Germline V gives CDR1 SGHTA, CDR2 FQGNSA. Supplemented by reference TRBV7-2 and TRBJ1-1, the full variable domain reads GAGVSQSPSNKVTEKGKDVELRCDPISGHTALYWYRQSLGQGLEFLIYFQGNSAPDKSGLPSDRFSAERTGGSVSTLTIQRTQQEDSAVYLCASSLAGTGIGGEAFFGQGTRLTVV.

This clonotype has just a few counts. The chain joins TRBV28 to TRBJ1-4; 7 bases line up with TRBD1. The CDR3 length is 14 residues. J lost 4 bases, V lost 3 bases, and 2 bases had no gene match. CDR1 MDHEN and CDR2 SYDVKM come from the germline V gene. DNA for the CDR3: TGTGCCAGCAGTTTGCGACAGGGTAATGAAAAACTGTTTTTT. Residues: CASSLRQGNEKLFF.

This clonotype was found many times. V is TRBV4-3 and J is TRBJ2-3; D may be TRBD1 (5 bases). CDR1 is LGHNA and CDR2 is YSLEER in the germline V gene. This CDR3 is 13 amino acids long. Trimming stripped 2 bases from V and 7 bases from J, with 10 bases between. CDR3 DNA sequence: TGCGCCAGCAGCCAAAGACCAGGGAATACGCAGTATTTT. Its protein is CASSQRPGNTQYF.

This clonotype occurred many times. The chain uses TRBV5-1 and TRBJ1-1; D gene ambiguous. CDR1 and CDR2 from the germline V gene are SGHRS and YFSETQ. V was cut by 1 base and J by 1 base, with 5 bases left in between. CDR3 size: 13 residues. In DNA, the CDR3 is TGCGCCAGCAGCTTGAGTCAGAACACTGAAGCTTTCTTT. Its protein is CASSLSQNTEAFF.

This clonotype was seen ten or more times. CDR3 coding DNA: TGTGCCAGCAGTGATGGCCGGGCAGATACGCAGTATTTT. Amino acids: CASSDGRADTQYF. This chain uses TRBV6-1 with TRBJ2-3; D is unresolved. Trimming removed 3 bases from V and 4 bases from J, with 8 bases in between. Germline CDR1 reads MNHNS; CDR2 reads SASEGT. CDR3 length: 13 amino acids.

This clonotype was recorded many times. The junction and the germline gene differ at one end; a read error may be behind it. The genes are TRBV2 and TRBJ2-7; 9 bases agree with TRBD2. Looked up from germline, CDR1 is SNHLY and CDR2 is FYNNEI. The CDR3 loop spans 13 amino acids. Here the CDR3 reads CTSRGSGGFEQYF. Here the CDR3 DNA reads TGTACCAGCAGGGGAAGCGGGGGGTTTGAGCAGTACTTC.

This clonotype was detected a few times. The chain joins TRBV7-2 to TRBJ2-5; tentative D call: TRBD2 (5 bases). From germline, CDR1 is SGHTA and CDR2 FQGNSA. Trimming stripped 3 bases from V and 4 bases from J, with 9 bases between. The CDR3 extends over 13 amino acids. The CDR3 reads CASSFERLETQYF. CDR3 in DNA: TGTGCCAGCAGCTTCGAGCGGTTAGAGACCCAGTACTTC.

CDR3 amino acids: CASSYNAGGFGDTEAFF. DNA of the CDR3: TGTGCCAGCAGTTACAATGCAGGGGGTTTTGGCGACACTGAAGCTTTCTTT. The chain has TRBV6-5 and TRBJ1-1; the match to TRBD1 covers 7 bases. The CDR3 runs 17 residues. V gave up 2 bases and J gave up 3 bases; unmatched junction bases: 12. Germline assignment: CDR1 MNHEY and CDR2 SVGAGI.

This clonotype was observed many times. The chain has TRBV6-2 or TRBV6-3 and TRBJ2-5; 9 nucleotides match TRBD2. Per the germline V gene, CDR1 is MNHEY and CDR2 is SVGEGT. J was trimmed by 4 bases and V by 2 bases; bases with no gene match: 14. The CDR3 loop spans 18 amino acids. The CDR3 loop reads CASSYLLGAGGPRETQYF. DNA of the CDR3: TGTGCCAGCAGTTACCTCCTGGGAGCGGGGGGCCCCCGAGAGACCCAGTACTTC.

V gene TRBV7-9 combines with J gene TRBJ1-1; no clear D gene. Germline CDR1 is SEHNR and CDR2 is FQNEAQ (reference sequence). This CDR3 region has 12 residues. V was clipped by 2 bases and J by 0 bases, with 1 base between them. The DNA of the CDR3 is TGTGCCAGCAGCTTAATGAACACTGAAGCTTTCTTT. Amino acid sequence: CASSLMNTEAFF.

A note on this clonotype: One base away lies a much larger clone, so this may be a sequencing read error. Written as DNA, the CDR3 is TGTGCCAGCGGAACCGGACCGAACACCGGGGAGCTGTTATTT. It codes for CASGTGPNTGELLF. This rearrangement joins TRBV6-1 to TRBJ2-2; D possibly corresponds to TRBD2 (5 bases). This CDR3 is 14 amino acids long. Germline CDR1 reads MNHNS; CDR2 reads SASEGT.

This clonotype occurred many times. This sequence joins TRBV12-3 or TRBV12-4 and TRBJ1-6, with TRBD1 matching over 9 bases. V was clipped by 8 bases and J by 8 bases; unmatched bases: 4. The CDR3 consists of 13 residues. The CDR3, as DNA: TGTGCCAGCGGGACAGGGAATCATTCACCCCTCCACTTT. This encodes CASGTGNHSPLHF.

This clonotype was picked up many times. The chain links TRBV27 to TRBJ2-3; D is unclear. Trimming shortened V by 2 bases and J by 2 bases, and 5 bases separated the two germline ends. The CDR3 is 13 amino acids. Germline lookup yields CDR1 MNHEY and CDR2 SMNVEV (reference sequence). The CDR3 DNA follows: TGTGCCAGCAGTTTAGGAAACACAGATACGCAGTATTTT. Its protein is CASSLGNTDTQYF.

This clonotype was seen repeatedly, ten times or more. This chain uses TRBV12-3 or TRBV12-4 with TRBJ2-1; 7 positions agree with TRBD2. This CDR3 region has 16 residues. The junction had 11 bases not matched to a gene; V was cut back by 6 bases and J by 3 bases. Here the CDR3 reads CASRRMSGELYNEQFF. The CDR3 coding sequence is TGTGCCAGCAGACGGATGAGCGGGGAGCTCTACAATGAGCAGTTCTTC.